A selection of T cell receptor beta chains follows, all from one sample in a study of T cell responses to AZD1222 COVID-19 vaccine. Assay: immunoSEQ multiplex PCR; the TCRdb copy retains only in-frame clones and omits some. The sample carries under 150,000 clones, 85% to 95% recorded once. Sample: peripheral blood, taken on day 0 of AZD1222 vaccination. All receptors come from an adult in good health. The CDR3 runs from the conserved cysteine through the conserved F or W. The order of the fields is J gene, V gene, D gene, clone size, CDR3 DNA, CDR3 protein. A D gene is named only where the DNA matches it firmly. Some rows mark clone size as missing; the rest say once, few, many or name a class of expanded clone.

TRBJ2-2 TRBV19 TRBD2 NA TGTGCCAGTAGTGCCACCCTAGCGGGACTTGCCGGGGAGCTGTTTTTT CASSATLAGLAGELFF
TRBJ2-1 TRBV28 NA NA TGTGCCAGCAGTTTCTATACTAGTGCTGAGCAGTTCTTC CASSFYTSAEQFF
TRBJ1-1 TRBV9 NA NA TGTGCCAGCAGCGTAGATCTTGGGGACACTGAAGCTTTCTTT CASSVDLGDTEAFF
TRBJ2-1 TRBV2 NA NA TGTGCCAGCAGTGATACAGGGCTTAATAATGAGCAGTTCTTC CASSDTGLNNEQFF
TRBJ1-2 TRBV7-8 TRBD1 NA TGTGCCAGCAGCCCCCGGACAGGTCCAGGATACACCTTC CASSPRTGPGYTF
TRBJ2-1 TRBV4-2 TRBD2 NA TGTGCCAGCAGCCAAGATGAGGCTAGCGGGTATTACAATGAGCAGTTCTTC CASSQDEASGYYNEQFF
TRBJ2-7 TRBV2 NA once TGTGCCAGCAGCGGTAGCGAGCAGTACTTC CASSGSEQYF
TRBJ1-4 TRBV9 TRBD1 NA TGTGCCAGCAGCGTAGGGATACAGGGGAATGAAAAACTGTTTTTT CASSVGIQGNEKLFF
TRBJ2-3 TRBV28 TRBD2 NA TGTGCCAGCAGTCTAGCGGGAGGGTCAGATACGCAGTATTTT CASSLAGGSDTQYF
TRBJ2-4 TRBV4-1 NA NA TGCGCCAGCAGCCACCCGGGTCAAGGGAAAAACATTCAGTACTTC CASSHPGQGKNIQYF
TRBJ1-2 TRBV7-9 NA NA TGTGCCAGCACCTCAGTCGGGGGTACATATGGCTACACCTTC CASTSVGGTYGYTF
TRBJ1-5 TRBV19 NA NA TGTGCCAGTAGTATGGACAGCAATAGCAATCAGCCCCAGCATTTT CASSMDSNSNQPQHF
TRBJ2-1 TRBV5-4 NA NA TGTGCCAGCAGCACAAATCATGAGCAGTTCTTC CASSTNHEQFF
TRBJ1-6 TRBV18 NA NA TGTGCCAGCTCGCAGACGCAGGGAAGGTCCTATAATTCACCCCTCCACTTT CASSQTQGRSYNSPLHF
TRBJ2-3 TRBV5-6 NA NA TGTGCCAGCACTTCCGGAGATACGCAGTATTTT CASTSGDTQYF
TRBJ1-6 TRBV30 TRBD1 NA TGTGCCTGGAGTCGGACAGGGAATAATTCACCCCTCCACTTT CAWSRTGNNSPLHF
TRBJ1-3 TRBV9 NA NA TGTGCCAGCAGCGCCCCCGGGACAACTGGAAACACCATATATTTT CASSAPGTTGNTIYF
TRBJ2-5 TRBV10-3 NA NA TGTGCCATCAGTGAGCCAGCAGGGCGCCAAGAGACCCAGTACTTC CAISEPAGRQETQYF
TRBJ2-1 TRBV13 NA NA TGTGCCAGCAGCTGGGTCCGGGGGGCCCACAATGAGCAGTTCTTC CASSWVRGAHNEQFF
TRBJ2-3 TRBV12-5 NA NA TGTGCTAGTGGTTTGGTAGATACGCAGTATTTT CASGLVDTQYF
TRBJ1-1 TRBV6-5 NA NA TGTGCCAGCAGCCAGGGCATGAACACTGAAGCTTTCTTT CASSQGMNTEAFF
TRBJ2-4 TRBV19 TRBD1 NA TGTGCCAGCCTCGACAGGGACAAAAACATTCAGTACTTC CASLDRDKNIQYF
TRBJ1-1 TRBV2 TRBD1 NA TGTGCCAGCACCGCGACAGGGGGCGTCACTGAAGCTTTCTTT CASTATGGVTEAFF
TRBJ2-3 TRBV11-2 NA NA TGTGCCAGCAGCTTGGGACTCACAGATACGCAGTATTTT CASSLGLTDTQYF
TRBJ1-1 TRBV18 NA NA TGTGCCAGCTCACCTAGGGTCGGAAATATGAACACTGAAGCTTTCTTT CASSPRVGNMNTEAFF
TRBJ2-1 TRBV27 NA NA TGTGCCAGCAGAAAAAACCCGTCTGGCCCCTACAATGAGCAGTTCTTC CASRKNPSGPYNEQFF
TRBJ1-1 TRBV19 NA NA TGTGCCAGTAGTTTTCAGGCGGGGATTTGGACTGAAGCTTTCTTT CASSFQAGIWTEAFF
TRBJ1-2 TRBV6-5 TRBD1 NA TGTGCCAGCAGTACCGGACAGGGAAGTGACTATGGCTACACCTTC CASSTGQGSDYGYTF
TRBJ1-1 TRBV30 NA NA TGTGCCTGGAGTATGCAGGGAAACACTGAAGCTTTCTTT CAWSMQGNTEAFF
TRBJ2-2 TRBV19 NA NA TGTGCCAGTAGTCCGCACGACGCGTCAGGGGAGCTGTTTTTT CASSPHDASGELFF
TRBJ2-3 TRBV28 TRBD2 NA TGTGCCAGCAGTACGACTAGCGGGAGGGGGGGCACAGATACGCAGTATTTT CASSTTSGRGGTDTQYF
TRBJ1-6 TRBV7-2 NA NA TGTGCCAGCAGCCTTATGACAGGCGCGTTCGGGCCCCTCCACTTT CASSLMTGAFGPLHF
TRBJ2-1 TRBV9 NA NA TGTGCCAGCAGCGTAGTACCTGGGGCGGGGAATGAGCAGTTCTTC CASSVVPGAGNEQFF
TRBJ2-7 TRBV4-1 NA medium-sized TGCGCCAGCAGCCAAGTTCTGGTAGGGCAGATCGAGCAGTACTTC CASSQVLVGQIEQYF
TRBJ2-7 TRBV27 NA NA TGTGCCAGCAGCCCATATCGGACAGTACCCTCCTACGAGCAGTACTTC CASSPYRTVPSYEQYF
TRBJ1-2 TRBV27 NA NA TGTGCCAGCAGTTTATCGTTTGCCGAATCTAACTATGGCTACACCTTC CASSLSFAESNYGYTF
TRBJ2-3 TRBV5-1 TRBD2 few TGCGCCAGCAGCTTAAACTTCGGGACTAGCGGGAGTCATACGCAGTATTTT CASSLNFGTSGSHTQYF
TRBJ2-5 TRBV19 NA NA TGTGCCAGTAGTGTCCAGGATTTAGGGACCCAGTACTTC CASSVQDLGTQYF
TRBJ2-2 TRBV6-5 NA NA TGTGCCACCAATTGGGGGGCCACCGGGGAGCTGTTTTTT CATNWGATGELFF
TRBJ2-7 TRBV6-5 NA NA TGTGCCAGCACCCCAGGAGACGGGGGATCGGAGCAGTACTTC CASTPGDGGSEQYF
TRBJ2-3 TRBV24-1 NA once TGTGCCACCAGTGATTTCGGTAGCACAGATACGCAGTATTTT CATSDFGSTDTQYF
TRBJ1-5 TRBV7-2 NA NA TGTGCCAGCAGCTGGGGAGGGAGGGATCAGCCCCAGCATTTT CASSWGGRDQPQHF
TRBJ2-1 TRBV12-3/TRBV12-4 NA NA TGTGCCAGCAGAAGCGGGTTCGACAATGAGCAGTTCTTC CASRSGFDNEQFF
TRBJ1-1 TRBV28 NA NA TGTGCCAGCAGTTTGGGCAGGGGCGCTGAAGCTTTCTTT CASSLGRGAEAFF
TRBJ2-2 TRBV6-4 NA NA TGTGCCACCCGACAGAACACCGGGGAGCTGTTTTTT CATRQNTGELFF